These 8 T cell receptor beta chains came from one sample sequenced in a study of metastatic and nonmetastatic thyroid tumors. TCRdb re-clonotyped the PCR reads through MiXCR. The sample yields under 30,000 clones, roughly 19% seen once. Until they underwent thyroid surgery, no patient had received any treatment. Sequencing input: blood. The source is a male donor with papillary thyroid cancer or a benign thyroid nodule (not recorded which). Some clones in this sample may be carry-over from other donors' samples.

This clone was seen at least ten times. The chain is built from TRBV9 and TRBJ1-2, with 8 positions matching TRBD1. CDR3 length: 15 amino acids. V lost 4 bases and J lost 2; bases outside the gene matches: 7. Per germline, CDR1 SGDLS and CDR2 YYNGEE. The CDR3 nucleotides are TGTGCCAGCAGCCCCCGGACAGGGTCAAACTATGGCTACACCTTC. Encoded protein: CASSPRTGSNYGYTF.

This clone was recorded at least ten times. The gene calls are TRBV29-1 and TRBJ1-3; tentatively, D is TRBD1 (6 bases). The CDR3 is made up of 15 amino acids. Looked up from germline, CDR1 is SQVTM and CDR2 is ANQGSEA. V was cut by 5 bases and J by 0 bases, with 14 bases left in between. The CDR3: CSVRAGTNSGNTIYF. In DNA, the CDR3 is TGCAGCGTTCGAGCCGGGACAAACTCTGGAAACACCATATATTTT.

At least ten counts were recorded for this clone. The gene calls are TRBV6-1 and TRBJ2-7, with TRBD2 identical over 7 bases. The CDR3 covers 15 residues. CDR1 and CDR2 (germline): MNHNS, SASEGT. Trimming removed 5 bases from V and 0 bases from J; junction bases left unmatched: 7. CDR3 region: CASSQRGGSSYEQYF. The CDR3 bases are TGTGCCAGCAGTCAGCGCGGGGGAAGCTCCTACGAGCAGTACTTC.

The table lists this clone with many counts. The CDR3 bases are TGTGCCAGCAGTTTTCTAGCACATCTCGCAGATACGCAGTATTTT. Protein product: CASSFLAHLADTQYF. The V and J genes are TRBV27 and TRBJ2-3; TRBD2 is a possible D gene (5 bases). Germline V CDR1 and CDR2: MNHEY, SMNVEV (reference sequence). The CDR3 spans 15 residues. The ends were cut back, 3 bases at V and 4 bases at J, with 14 bases in the middle.

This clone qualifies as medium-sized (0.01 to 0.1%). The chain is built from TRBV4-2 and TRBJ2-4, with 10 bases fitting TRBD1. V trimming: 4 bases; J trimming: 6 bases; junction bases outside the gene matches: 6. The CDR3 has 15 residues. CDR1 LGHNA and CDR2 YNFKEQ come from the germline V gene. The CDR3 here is CASSPGTGDVNIQYF. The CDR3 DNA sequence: TGTGCCAGCAGCCCCGGGACAGGGGATGTAAACATTCAGTACTTC.

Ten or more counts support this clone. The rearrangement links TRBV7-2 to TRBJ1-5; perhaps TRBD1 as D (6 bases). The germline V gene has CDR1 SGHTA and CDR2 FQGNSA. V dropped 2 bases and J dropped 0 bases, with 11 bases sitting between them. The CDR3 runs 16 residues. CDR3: CASSLQGSYSNQPQHF. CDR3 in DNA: TGTGCCAGCAGCTTACAGGGGTCCTATAGCAATCAGCCCCAGCATTTT.

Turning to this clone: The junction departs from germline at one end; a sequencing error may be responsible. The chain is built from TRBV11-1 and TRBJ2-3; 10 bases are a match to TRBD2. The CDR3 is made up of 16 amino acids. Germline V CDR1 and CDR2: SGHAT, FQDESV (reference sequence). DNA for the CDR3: TGTGTCAGCATCCAATCCCCCCTAGCGGGGGACGATACGCAGTATTTT. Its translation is CVSIQSPLAGDDTQYF.

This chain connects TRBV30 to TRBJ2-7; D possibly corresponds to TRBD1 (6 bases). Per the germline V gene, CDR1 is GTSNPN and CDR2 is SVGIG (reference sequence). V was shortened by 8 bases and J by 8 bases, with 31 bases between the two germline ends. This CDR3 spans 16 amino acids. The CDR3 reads CASSLELGAGQDKQYF. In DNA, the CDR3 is TGTGCCAGCAGCTTAGAGCTGGGGGCGGGTCAGGATAAGCAGTACTTC.